This is a list of T cell receptor beta chains from one sample in a study of cytomegalovirus exposure and HLA in healthy donors. This table comes from immunoSEQ multiplex PCR, and its TCRdb copy is limited to in-frame clones, with some not included. The table has about 80,000 clones, roughly 65% seen once. Sequencing was performed on PBMCs. The receptors come from a male donor in good health and CMV-seropositive. CDR3s include the opening cysteine and the closing phenylalanine or tryptophan. D genes are given only for firm matches.

D gene	V gene	CDR3 protein
NA	TRBV9	CASSPRGGASITEAFF
NA	TRBV6-5	CASSYPGTPTQYTF
TRBD2	TRBV14	CASSQRLAGNTGELFF
TRBD2	TRBV5-6	CASSSGTSSYNEQFF
NA	TRBV6-4	CASSDTTGSGANVLTF
NA	TRBV30	CAWDSQPNYGYTF
NA	TRBV7-2	CASSLQGTNTGELFF
TRBD1	TRBV9	CASSETGEGGTDTQYF
NA	TRBV9	CASSGTGLNEKLFF
NA	TRBV18	CASSTGLTGEYF
NA	TRBV7-9	CASSLDSHGYTF
TRBD1	TRBV4-3	CASSHTQGARSDGYTF
TRBD1	TRBV6-5	CASSGKGATYNEQFF
TRBD1	TRBV18	CASSPDRGAYNEQFF
NA	TRBV28	CASSGPGGEQNYGYTF
TRBD1	TRBV29-1	CSVRRGQESSYEQYF
NA	TRBV5-1	CASSLTGLDTGELFF
TRBD1	TRBV28	CASSLEYRGTHYGYTF